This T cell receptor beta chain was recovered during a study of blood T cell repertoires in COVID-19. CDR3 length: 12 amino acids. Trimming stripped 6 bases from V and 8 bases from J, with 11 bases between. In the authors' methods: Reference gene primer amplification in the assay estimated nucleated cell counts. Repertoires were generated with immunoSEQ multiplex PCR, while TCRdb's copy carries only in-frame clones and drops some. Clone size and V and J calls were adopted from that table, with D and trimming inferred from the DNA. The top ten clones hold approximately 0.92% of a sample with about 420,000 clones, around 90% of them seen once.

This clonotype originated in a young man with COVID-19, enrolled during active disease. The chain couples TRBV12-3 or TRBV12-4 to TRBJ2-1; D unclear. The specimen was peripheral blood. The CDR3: CASSPDRDEQFF. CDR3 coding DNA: TGTGCCAGCAGCCCAGACCGGGATGAGCAGTTCTTC.